Listed below are T cell receptor beta chains from one sample, sequenced in a study of T cell responses to AZD1222 COVID-19 vaccine. Clones were read by immunoSEQ multiplex PCR, and TCRdb kept only the in-frame ones, dropping some. The table includes about 140,000 clones, approximately 84% detected once. Here the sequenced sample was peripheral blood, taken on day 0 of AZD1222 vaccination. These receptors all stem from an adult in good health. Each CDR3 is given with its conserved first and last residue. Fields, in order: J gene, D gene, V gene, clone size, CDR3 protein, CDR3 DNA. A D gene is named only where the DNA matches it firmly. A row's size may be missing; if present it is once, few, many or a size class.

J gene: TRBJ2-2
D gene: TRBD1
V gene: TRBV5-6
clone size: -
CDR3 protein: CASSFWVTGPGELFF
CDR3 DNA: TGTGCCAGCAGCTTTTGGGTGACAGGGCCCGGGGAGCTGTTTTTT

J gene: TRBJ2-6
D gene: TRBD1
V gene: TRBV9
clone size: -
CDR3 protein: CASSLAGGTGYSSEANVLTF
CDR3 DNA: TGTGCCAGCAGCCTTGCTGGAGGGACAGGTTATTCCTCTGAGGCCAACGTCCTGACTTTC

J gene: TRBJ1-1
D gene: -
V gene: TRBV7-6
clone size: -
CDR3 protein: CASSLGGIAEAFF
CDR3 DNA: TGTGCCAGCAGCTTAGGTGGCATAGCTGAAGCTTTCTTT

J gene: TRBJ1-1
D gene: -
V gene: TRBV28
clone size: -
CDR3 protein: CASSFPGQTEAFF
CDR3 DNA: TGTGCCAGCAGTTTTCCCGGACAGACTGAAGCTTTCTTT

J gene: TRBJ1-1
D gene: -
V gene: TRBV5-1
clone size: -
CDR3 protein: CASSLGGMKGEGAFF
CDR3 DNA: TGCGCCAGCAGCTTGGGTGGCATGAAGGGGGAAGGAGCTTTCTTT

J gene: TRBJ1-1
D gene: -
V gene: TRBV5-1
clone size: -
CDR3 protein: CASSLMQRTNTEAFF
CDR3 DNA: TGCGCCAGCAGCTTGATGCAGAGAACGAACACTGAAGCTTTCTTT

J gene: TRBJ2-1
D gene: -
V gene: TRBV24-1
clone size: -
CDR3 protein: CATYDGSLDEQFF
CDR3 DNA: TGTGCCACCTACGATGGCAGCCTCGATGAGCAGTTCTTC

J gene: TRBJ1-6
D gene: TRBD1
V gene: TRBV5-6
clone size: once
CDR3 protein: CASSFSSGQGYSPLHF
CDR3 DNA: TGTGCCAGCAGTTTTTCTTCAGGACAGGGCTATTCACCCCTCCACTTT

J gene: TRBJ1-1
D gene: -
V gene: TRBV3-1/TRBV3-2
clone size: -
CDR3 protein: CASSLYRGGKGNTEAFF
CDR3 DNA: TGTGCCAGCAGCCTCTATCGGGGTGGTAAAGGGAACACTGAAGCTTTCTTT

J gene: TRBJ2-3
D gene: TRBD2
V gene: TRBV7-2
clone size: once
CDR3 protein: CASSSRLAGGTDTQYF
CDR3 DNA: TGTGCCAGCAGCTCCCGACTAGCGGGAGGCACAGATACGCAGTATTTT

J gene: TRBJ1-2
D gene: -
V gene: TRBV7-9
clone size: -
CDR3 protein: CASSLTNYGYTF
CDR3 DNA: TGTGCCAGCAGCTTAACTAACTATGGCTACACCTTC

J gene: TRBJ2-5
D gene: TRBD2
V gene: TRBV7-9
clone size: few
CDR3 protein: CASTLAGGRETQYF
CDR3 DNA: TGTGCCAGCACACTAGCGGGGGGACGAGAGACCCAGTACTTC

J gene: TRBJ1-2
D gene: -
V gene: TRBV11-2
clone size: -
CDR3 protein: CASSSGGIQANYGYTF
CDR3 DNA: TGTGCCAGCAGCTCCGGGGGGATCCAAGCTAACTATGGCTACACCTTC

J gene: TRBJ2-3
D gene: -
V gene: TRBV28
clone size: -
CDR3 protein: CASSLPLTEDTQYF
CDR3 DNA: TGTGCCAGCAGTCTCCCCTTAACGGAAGATACGCAGTATTTT

J gene: TRBJ2-7
D gene: TRBD1
V gene: TRBV7-8
clone size: -
CDR3 protein: CASSLVGTVNYEQYF
CDR3 DNA: TGTGCCAGCAGCTTAGTGGGGACAGTAAACTACGAGCAGTACTTC

J gene: TRBJ1-6
D gene: -
V gene: TRBV19
clone size: -
CDR3 protein: CASSIIRDTNSPLHF
CDR3 DNA: TGTGCCAGTAGTATTATCCGAGACACCAATTCACCCCTCCACTTT

J gene: TRBJ1-1
D gene: -
V gene: TRBV12-3/TRBV12-4
clone size: -
CDR3 protein: CASSFLENTEAFF
CDR3 DNA: TGTGCCAGCAGTTTTTTAGAGAACACTGAAGCTTTCTTT

J gene: TRBJ1-1
D gene: TRBD1
V gene: TRBV6-6
clone size: -
CDR3 protein: CASSYGLGQGNPEAFF
CDR3 DNA: TGTGCCAGCAGTTACGGCTTGGGACAGGGGAATCCTGAAGCTTTCTTT